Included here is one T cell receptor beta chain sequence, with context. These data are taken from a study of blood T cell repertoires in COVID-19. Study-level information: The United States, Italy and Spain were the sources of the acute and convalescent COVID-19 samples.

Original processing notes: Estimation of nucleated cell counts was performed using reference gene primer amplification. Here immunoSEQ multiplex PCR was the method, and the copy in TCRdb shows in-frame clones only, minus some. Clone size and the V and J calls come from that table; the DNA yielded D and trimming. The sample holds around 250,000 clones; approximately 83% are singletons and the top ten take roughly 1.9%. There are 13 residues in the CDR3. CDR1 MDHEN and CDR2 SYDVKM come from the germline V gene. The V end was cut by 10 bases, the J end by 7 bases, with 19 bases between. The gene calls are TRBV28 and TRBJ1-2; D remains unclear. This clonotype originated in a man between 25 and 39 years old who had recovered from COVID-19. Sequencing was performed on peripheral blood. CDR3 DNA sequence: TGTGCCACCAACAATGTCCAGGTCGCTGGCTACACCTTC. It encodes CATNNVQVAGYTF.